Each of the 21 T cell receptor beta chains below was sequenced from the same sample in a study of T-cell reconstitution after alpha-beta-depleted transplantation in children. Preparing the TCRbeta library involved the use of unique molecular identifiers. TCRdb re-derived calls from the PCR reads in MiXCR, one entry per CDR3 protein. The profile shows 610,000 or so distinct CDR3 sequences, roughly 30% of them singletons. Sequenced material: PBMCs, taken before TCRalphabeta/CD19-depleted stem cell transplant. These TCRs come from a boy in the first two years of life with Wiskott-Aldrich syndrome, due to receive a stem cell transplant.

This clonotype was seen only a few times. The V and J genes are TRBV7-2 and TRBJ2-1; no definite D call. CDR3 length: 14 residues. V was cut by 2 bases and J by 2 bases, with 7 bases left in between. CDR1 is SGHTA and CDR2 is FQGNSA in the germline V gene. CDR3 coding DNA: TGTGCCAGCAGCTTAACTGCAGCCTACAATGAGCAGTTCTTC. As protein: CASSLTAAYNEQFF.

The chain has TRBV5-1 and TRBJ2-3; no reliable D call. The germline V gene has CDR1 SGHRS and CDR2 YFSETQ. The CDR3 is 14 residues long. The V gene lost 0 bases and the J gene lost 4 bases, with 9 bases spanning the gap. The CDR3 loop is CASSLAGPADTQYF. In nucleotides, the CDR3 is TGCGCCAGCAGCTTGGCTGGCCCCGCAGATACGCAGTATTTT.

This clonotype was recorded a few times. The J gene is TRBJ1-2, the V gene TRBV7-2, with D possibly being TRBD1 (5 bases). The V gene lost 9 bases and the J gene lost 4 bases, with 12 bases spanning the gap. The CDR3 totals 12 residues. Germline lookup yields CDR1 SGHTA and CDR2 FQGNSA. The chain's CDR3 is CASAGFLYGYTF. DNA of the CDR3: TGTGCCAGTGCAGGGTTCCTCTATGGCTACACCTTC.

This clonotype occurred a few times. This chain links TRBV7-8 with TRBJ1-5; D gene unclear. The V and J ends lost 1 base and 7 bases respectively, with 14 bases between them. Germline V gene data show CDR1 as SGHVS and CDR2 as FQNEAQ. The CDR3 is 15 amino acids. CDR3 protein: CASSLERRGRQPQHF. In DNA form, the CDR3 reads TGTGCCAGCAGCTTAGAACGGCGGGGTAGACAGCCCCAGCATTTT. The complete variable domain, with remaining parts taken from reference TRBV7-8 and TRBJ1-5, reads GAGVSQSPRYKVAKRGQDVALRCDPISGHVSLFWYQQALGQGPEFLTYFQNEAQLDKSGLPSDRFFAERPEGSVSTLKIQRTQQEDSAVYLCASSLERRGRQPQHFGDGTRLSIL.

This clonotype appeared a few times. This chain joins TRBV29-1 and TRBJ2-1; D may be TRBD1 or TRBD2 (6 bases each). Germline CDR1 is SQVTM and CDR2 is ANQGSEA. The germline V and J ends were trimmed by 7 bases and 5 bases, with 15 bases remaining between them. The CDR3 length is 13 residues. CDR3 amino acids: CSAELGGNNEQFF. Here the CDR3 DNA reads TGCAGCGCAGAACTAGGGGGGAACAATGAGCAGTTCTTC.

This clonotype was detected a few times. V and J are TRBV12-3 or TRBV12-4 and TRBJ2-3; 7 bases fit TRBD1. Unmatched junction bases numbered 6, after V lost 5 bases and J lost 1 base. CDR3 length: 15 residues. The DNA for the CDR3 is TGTGCCAGCAGTCAGACAGGGTCCGGCACAGATACGCAGTATTTT. It encodes CASSQTGSGTDTQYF.

This clonotype appeared a few times. The chain joins TRBV5-1 to TRBJ2-7; D call uncertain. The CDR3 has 14 residues. Germline-derived CDR1 and CDR2 are SGHRS and YFSETQ. With 1 base removed from V and 2 bases from J, the gap between germline ends came to 10 bases. The CDR3 sequence: CASSLPDNPYEQYF. The CDR3 coding sequence is TGCGCCAGCAGCTTGCCCGACAACCCCTACGAGCAGTACTTC. Looking up the rest from reference TRBV5-1 and TRBJ2-7 gives the full variable domain: KAGVTQTPRYLIKTRGQQVTLSCSPISGHRSVSWYQQTPGQGLQFLFEYFSETQRNKGNFPGRFSGRQFSNSRSEMNVSTLELGDSALYLCASSLPDNPYEQYFGPGTRLTVT.

The rearrangement joins TRBV7-2 to TRBJ1-4; 8 nucleotides line up with TRBD1. Trimming at V came to 4 bases and at J to 10 bases, leaving 11 bases not matched to a gene. Germline CDR1 SGHTA, CDR2 FQGNSA. The CDR3 is 15 amino acids. The CDR3 here is CASSSRTGPRLKLFF. The DNA of the CDR3 is TGTGCCAGCAGCTCGAGGACAGGGCCCCGTCTAAAACTGTTTTTT.

This rearrangement joins TRBV28 to TRBJ1-3; D is perhaps TRBD1 (5 bases). Germline assignment: CDR1 MDHEN and CDR2 SYDVKM. Trimming pared 5 bases from V and 4 bases from J, leaving 15 bases between. CDR3 length: 15 residues. CDR3 DNA: TGTGCCAGCAGTCAGAGAGGGGTTGGAGGAAACACCATATATTTT. Translating gives CASSQRGVGGNTIYF.

The chain links TRBV7-9 to TRBJ2-7; D is ambiguous. Germline values: CDR1 SEHNR, CDR2 FQNEAQ (reference sequence). CDR3 length: 15 amino acids. Trimming stripped 2 bases from V and 2 bases from J, with 13 bases between. The CDR3 sequence: CASSLWGSGPYEQYF. The CDR3 coding sequence is TGTGCCAGCAGCTTATGGGGTAGTGGGCCCTACGAGCAGTACTTC.

This clonotype was counted only a few times. V and J are TRBV5-1 and TRBJ2-7; 13 bases are shared with TRBD2. V was clipped by 0 bases and J by 1 base; unmatched bases: 4. CDR1 and CDR2 (germline): SGHRS, YFSETQ. CDR3 length equals 17 residues. CDR3 in DNA: TGCGCCAGCAGCTTGGCCCCGGGACTAGCGGGATCCTACGAGCAGTACTTC. Amino acid sequence: CASSLAPGLAGSYEQYF.

This clonotype occurred many times. The gene calls are TRBV5-6 and TRBJ1-3; D uncertain. Per the germline V gene, CDR1 is SGHDT and CDR2 is YYEEEE. The CDR3 has 14 residues. The V and J ends lost 2 bases and 2 bases respectively, with 8 bases between them. CDR3 amino acids: CASSLVGTGNTIYF. CDR3 DNA: TGTGCCAGCAGCTTAGTGGGGACTGGAAACACCATATATTTT. The full variable domain, completed using reference TRBV5-6 and TRBJ1-3, is DAGVTQSPTHLIKTRGQQVTLRCSPKSGHDTVSWYQQALGQGPQFIFQYYEEEERQRGNFPDRFSGHQFPNYSSELNVNALLLGDSALYLCASSLVGTGNTIYFGEGSWLTVV.

This clonotype was counted a few times. The V gene is TRBV12-3 or TRBV12-4, the J gene TRBJ2-1, with D possibly matching TRBD1 (5 bases). V lost 8 bases, J lost 4 bases, and 21 bases lay in between. The CDR3 is made up of 16 amino acids. CDR3 amino acids: CASSQGVLSRYNEQFF. DNA of the CDR3: TGTGCCAGCTCTCAAGGGGTACTTAGCAGGTACAATGAGCAGTTCTTC.

The chain joins TRBV12-3 or TRBV12-4 to TRBJ2-7, with TRBD2 identical over 10 bases. This CDR3 has 15 residues. The ends lost 2 bases at V and 4 bases at J; junction bases unmatched: 5. Here the CDR3 DNA reads TGTGCCAGCAGTTTACAGACTAGCGGGTTTTACGAGCAGTACTTC. This sequence encodes CASSLQTSGFYEQYF.

This clonotype was seen only a few times. The chain combines TRBV3-1 with TRBJ2-7; no reliable D call. In germline, CDR1 is LGHDT, CDR2 YNNKEL (reference sequence). This CDR3 is built from 12 residues. Trimming took off 1 base at V and 3 bases at J, with 4 bases between the two ends. CDR3 in amino acids: CASSQGVYEQYF. For the CDR3, the DNA is TGTGCCAGCAGCCAAGGCGTCTACGAGCAGTACTTC.

The chain employs TRBV6-6 and TRBJ1-6; tentatively, D is TRBD1 (5 bases). V lost 9 bases to trimming and J lost 8 bases, with 11 bases between them. The CDR3 sequence is 12 residues long. Per the germline V gene, CDR1 is MNHNY and CDR2 is SVGAGI (reference sequence). The CDR3 sequence: CASLRADSPLHF. Written as DNA, the CDR3 is TGTGCCAGTCTCAGGGCTGATTCACCCCTCCACTTT.

The chain recombines TRBV10-3 with TRBJ2-7; 10 bases map to TRBD2. Germline CDR1 is ENHRY and CDR2 is SYGVKD. The CDR3 extends over 12 amino acids. J was trimmed by 6 bases and V by 5 bases; bases with no gene match: 1. The CDR3 DNA follows: TGTGCCATCAGTAGCGGGGGGGCCGAGCAGTACTTC. Protein: CAISSGGAEQYF.

There are a few counts of this clonotype. J is TRBJ2-1 and V is TRBV20-1; TRBD2 is a possible D gene (6 bases). Germline CDR1 reads DFQATT; CDR2 reads SNEGSKA (reference sequence). The V end was cut by 3 bases, the J end by 8 bases, with 20 bases between. The CDR3 is 15 residues long. The CDR3 reads CSASRLGLTRHEQFF. Here the CDR3 DNA reads TGCAGTGCTAGCAGACTAGGCCTGACTCGCCATGAGCAGTTCTTC.

This sequence joins TRBV5-1 and TRBJ2-1; weak D call: TRBD1 (6 bases). There are 15 residues in the CDR3. Germline-derived CDR1 and CDR2 are SGHRS and YFSETQ. V was pared by 4 bases and J by 8 bases, with 19 bases between. CDR3: CASSKTGKGVDEQFF. In DNA form, the CDR3 reads TGCGCCAGCAGCAAGACAGGAAAAGGAGTGGATGAGCAGTTCTTC.

This clonotype was recorded a few times. The rearrangement links TRBV20-1 to TRBJ2-7; D might be TRBD1 (5 bases). There are 18 residues in the CDR3. V shed 0 bases and J shed 3 bases, with 24 bases lying between them. Germline loops: CDR1 DFQATT, CDR2 SNEGSKA (reference sequence). The CDR3 DNA reads TGCAGTGCTAGAGATTTTTTCAGCCCAACGAGACAGCTCTACGAGCAGTACTTC. It yields the protein CSARDFFSPTRQLYEQYF.

V gene TRBV10-3 combines with J gene TRBJ1-3; D is perhaps TRBD1 (6 bases). V lost 6 bases to trimming and J lost 3 bases, with 9 bases between them. The CDR3 loop spans 13 amino acids. The V gene's germline CDR1 is ENHRY and CDR2 SYGVKD. This CDR3 is CAISQGIGNTIYF. The CDR3 bases are TGTGCCATCAGCCAGGGGATTGGAAACACCATATATTTT.